This TCR beta chain was sequenced for a study of response to subunit inactivated influenza vaccine. The V gene lost 7 bases and the J gene lost 2 bases, with 20 bases spanning the gap. The length of the CDR3 is 16 residues. TCRdb recomputed calls from the RT-PCR reads with MiXCR, one row per CDR3 protein. The sample has about 540,000 distinct CDR3 sequences; under 30% are singletons. The same data also went into a second study, on T cells expressing NK-cell markers. As that study records: The TCR beta cDNA came from 5'RACE template switching with UMIs. All TCR beta repertoires analysed originated from sorted CD3+CD56+NKG2C+, CD3+CD56+NKG2C- and CD3+CD56-NKG2C+ T cells. A few donors showed these clonotypes also leading the CD3+CD56-NKG2C+ fraction.

Source: CD4+ T cells sorted from PBMCs, taken 11 to 12 days after vaccination. The clonotype was recovered from a man over 45 who received an inactivated influenza vaccine. This chain links TRBV12-3 or TRBV12-4 with TRBJ1-2; D ambiguous. The CDR3 here is CASTTERGQRNYGYTF. The CDR3 DNA reads as TGTGCCAGCACCACCGAAAGAGGGCAGCGCAACTATGGCTACACCTTC.